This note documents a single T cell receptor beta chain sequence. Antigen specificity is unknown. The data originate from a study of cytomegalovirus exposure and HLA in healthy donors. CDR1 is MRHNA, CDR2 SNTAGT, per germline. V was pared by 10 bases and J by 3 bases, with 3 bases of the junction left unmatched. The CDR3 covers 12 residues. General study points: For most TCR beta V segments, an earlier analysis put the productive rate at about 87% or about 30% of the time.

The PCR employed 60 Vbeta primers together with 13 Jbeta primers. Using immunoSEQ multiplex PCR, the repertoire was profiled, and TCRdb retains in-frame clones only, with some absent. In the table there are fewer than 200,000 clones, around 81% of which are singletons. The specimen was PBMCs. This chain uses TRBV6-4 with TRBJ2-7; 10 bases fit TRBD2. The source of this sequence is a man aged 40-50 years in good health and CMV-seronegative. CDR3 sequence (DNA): TGTGCCAACAAGCGGGAGGGCTACGAGCAGTACTTC. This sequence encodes CANKREGYEQYF.